These 25 T cell receptor beta chains originate from one sample sequenced in a study of blood T cell repertoires in COVID-19. The assay was immunoSEQ multiplex PCR, and TCRdb's table has in-frame clones only and misses some. Here the sample spans approximately 68,000 clones, roughly 86% being singletons. The specimen sequenced was peripheral blood. These receptors came from an older woman with acute or convalescent COVID-19.

A single count supports this clone. This CDR3 is CASSLVGGLQETQYF. CDR3 DNA sequence: TGTGCCAGCAGCTTGGTCGGGGGACTCCAAGAGACCCAGTACTTC. The chain recombines TRBV5-8 with TRBJ2-5; perhaps TRBD2 as D (6 bases). CDR1 SGHTS and CDR2 YDEGEE come from the germline V gene. The CDR3 has 15 residues. V shed 0 bases and J shed 1 base, with 10 bases lying between them.

The CDR3 region has the DNA TGTGCCAGTAGCCTGACAGGGGGCATGAACACTGAAGCTTTCTTT. Translation gives CASSLTGGMNTEAFF. The gene calls are TRBV19 and TRBJ1-1, with 10 bases aligning to TRBD1. Trimming cost V 6 bases and J 0 bases; bases outside gene matches: 4. The CDR3 has 15 amino acids. Germline V lookup: CDR1 LNHDA, CDR2 SQIVND (reference sequence).

This clone was counted a few times. The genes are TRBV10-3 and TRBJ1-2; 10 nucleotides agree with TRBD1. Trimming took 6 bases from V and 7 from J; bases not matched to a gene: 8. Germline-derived CDR1 and CDR2 are ENHRY and SYGVKD. The CDR3 spans 14 residues. CDR3 sequence: CAIRQGTGEAGYTF. The CDR3 DNA reads as TGTGCCATCAGACAAGGGACAGGGGAGGCTGGCTACACCTTC.

V and J are TRBV5-4 and TRBJ1-5; no firm D call. Between the trimmed V and J ends, which lost 0 bases and 0 bases, there was a span of 7 bases. In germline, CDR1 is SGHNT, CDR2 YYREEE (reference sequence). CDR3 length equals 15 residues. CDR3 protein: CASSLGPNSNQPQHF. The CDR3 DNA sequence: TGTGCCAGCAGCTTGGGGCCGAATAGCAATCAGCCCCAGCATTTT.

V gene TRBV27 combines with J gene TRBJ1-5; 7 nucleotides match TRBD1. V was clipped by 0 bases and J by 5 bases; unmatched bases: 1. Looked up from germline, CDR1 is MNHEY and CDR2 is SMNVEV (reference sequence). The CDR3 is 14 residues long. The CDR3, as DNA: TGTGCCAGCAGTTTATCAGGGGGCGATCAGCCCCAGCATTTT. Amino acids: CASSLSGGDQPQHF.

The chain joins TRBV3-1 (or the pseudogene TRBV3-2) to TRBJ2-2; D possibly corresponds to TRBD2 (5 bases). V dropped 6 bases and J dropped 7 bases, with 15 bases sitting between them. Germline assignment: CDR1 LGHDT and CDR2 YNNKEL (reference sequence). The CDR3 covers 14 residues. CDR3 nucleotide sequence: TGTGCCAGCAGGTACGGACTCCCCAGCGGGGAGCTGTTTTTT. Its translation is CASRYGLPSGELFF.

J is TRBJ2-1 and V is TRBV10-3, with D maybe TRBD1 (5 bases). The V end was cut by 4 bases, the J end by 8 bases, with 18 bases between. Germline V gene lookup returns CDR1 ENHRY and CDR2 SYGVKD. There are 15 residues in the CDR3. In DNA, the CDR3 is TGTGCCATCAGTGTGGGATTGGGGCCTGAGGATGAGCAGTTCTTC. Translation gives CAISVGLGPEDEQFF.

The CDR3 DNA reads as TGTGCCAGCAGCCAAGATTTTGCAGGACAGGGGCGAGAGACCCAGTACTTC. Translation: CASSQDFAGQGRETQYF. J is TRBJ2-5 and V is TRBV3-1 (or the pseudogene TRBV3-2), with 9 bases fitting TRBD1. CDR1 is LGHDT and CDR2 is YNNKEL in the germline V gene (reference sequence). This CDR3 has 17 residues. Trimming at V came to 0 bases and at J to 4 bases, leaving 9 bases not matched to a gene.

The V and J genes are TRBV6-2 or TRBV6-3 and TRBJ2-3; weak D call: TRBD1 (5 bases). The CDR3 length is 14 residues. The germline gives CDR1 MNHEY, CDR2 SVGEGT. The germline V and J ends were trimmed by 3 bases and 4 bases, with 11 bases remaining between them. The CDR3 sequence: CASSYLGVADTQYF. The CDR3 region has the DNA TGTGCCAGCAGTTATTTAGGGGTCGCAGATACGCAGTATTTT.

J is TRBJ2-6 and V is TRBV5-4; D gene unclear. The ends were cut back, 0 bases at V and 0 bases at J, with 13 bases in the middle. Per germline, CDR1 SGHNT and CDR2 YYREEE (reference sequence). The CDR3 is made up of 18 amino acids. The DNA for the CDR3 is TGTGCCAGCAGCTTGGGGAAGACACTTACCTCTGGGGCCAACGTCCTGACTTTC. Its protein product is CASSLGKTLTSGANVLTF.

The rearrangement joins TRBV2 to TRBJ1-1; no definite D call. This CDR3 spans 8 amino acids. Germline V gene lookup returns CDR1 SNHLY and CDR2 FYNNEI. V lost 9 bases, J lost 7 bases, and 3 bases lay in between. CDR3 nucleotides: TGTGCCAGTAATGAAGCTTTCTTT. The encoded protein is CASNEAFF. The full variable domain, its missing parts supplied by reference TRBV2 and TRBJ1-1, is EPEVTQTPSHQVTQMGQEVILRCVPISNHLYFYWYRQILGQKVEFLVSFYNNEISEKSEIFDDQFSVERPDGSNFTLKIRSTKLEDSAMYFCASNEAFFGQGTRLTVV.

The chain links TRBV15 to TRBJ2-1; D is uncertain. The CDR3 covers 13 residues. Trimming pared 0 bases from V and 7 bases from J, leaving 7 bases between. The germline V gene has CDR1 LNHNV and CDR2 YYDKDF (reference sequence). The CDR3 region is CATSREGVNEQFF. The CDR3 region has the DNA TGTGCCACCAGCAGAGAAGGAGTAAATGAGCAGTTCTTC.

This clone appeared once. The chain couples TRBV18 to TRBJ2-6, with D possibly matching TRBD1 (5 bases). The CDR3 has 17 amino acids. Trimming left V 2 bases short and J 4 bases short, with 15 bases between. From germline, CDR1 is KGHSH and CDR2 LQKENI. The CDR3 DNA reads TGTGCCAGCTCACCATCTCTGACGGACACCGGGGCCAACGTCCTGACTTTC. Amino acids: CASSPSLTDTGANVLTF. The complete variable domain, with remaining parts taken from reference TRBV18 and TRBJ2-6, reads NAGVMQNPRHLVRRRGQEARLRCSPMKGHSHVYWYRQLPEEGLKFMVYLQKENIIDESGMPKERFSAEFPKEGPSILRIQQVVRGDSAAYFCASSPSLTDTGANVLTFGAGSRLTVL.

This chain links TRBV2 with TRBJ2-3, with D possibly TRBD1 on 6 matching bases. CDR3 size: 16 residues. Trimming pared 3 bases from V and 0 bases from J, leaving 13 bases between. Germline V gene data show CDR1 as SNHLY and CDR2 as FYNNEI. The chain's CDR3 is CASSDDRPYSTDTQYF. CDR3 sequence (DNA): TGTGCCAGCAGTGATGACAGGCCTTATAGCACAGATACGCAGTATTTT.

The chain combines TRBV5-1 with TRBJ1-1; possible D gene TRBD1, 6 bases. Germline V CDR1 and CDR2: SGHRS, YFSETQ. V was pared by 4 bases and J by 4 bases, with 17 bases between. This CDR3 comprises 15 residues. CDR3 bases: TGCGCCAGCAGCGCAGAACAGGGTGTAGGCACTGAAGCTTTCTTT. This gives the protein CASSAEQGVGTEAFF. The whole variable domain, remainder taken from reference TRBV5-1 and TRBJ1-1, is KAGVTQTPRYLIKTRGQQVTLSCSPISGHRSVSWYQQTPGQGLQFLFEYFSETQRNKGNFPGRFSGRQFSNSRSEMNVSTLELGDSALYLCASSAEQGVGTEAFFGQGTRLTVV.

V gene TRBV5-6 combines with J gene TRBJ2-7; tentatively, D is TRBD1 (5 bases). This CDR3 has 15 residues. Trimming pared 1 base from V and 3 bases from J, leaving 14 bases between. In germline, CDR1 is SGHDT, CDR2 YYEEEE. The chain's CDR3 is CASSLRPQGVYEQYF. CDR3 nucleotide sequence: TGTGCCAGCAGCTTGAGGCCCCAGGGCGTCTACGAGCAGTACTTC.

This rearrangement joins TRBV6-5 to TRBJ2-2, with no clear D. The ends were cut back, 6 bases at V and 1 base at J, with 6 bases in the middle. Per germline, CDR1 MNHEY and CDR2 SVGAGI. The CDR3 runs to 13 residues. The CDR3 coding sequence is TGTGCCAGCAGCGGTCAGAACACCGGGGAGCTGTTTTTT. Amino acid sequence: CASSGQNTGELFF.

V gene TRBV29-1 combines with J gene TRBJ1-5, with 8 bases that match TRBD1. Germline V gene data show CDR1 as SQVTM and CDR2 as ANQGSEA. The CDR3 has 13 residues. Trimming took 2 bases from V and 7 from J; bases not matched to a gene: 4. The CDR3 DNA is TGCAGCGTTGAACAGGGGGCAGGACAGCCCCAGCATTTT. It translates to CSVEQGAGQPQHF. Full variable domain (rest looked up from reference TRBV29-1 and TRBJ1-5): SAVISQKPSRDICQRGTSLTIQCQVDSQVTMMFWYRQQPGQSLTLIATANQGSEATYESGFVIDKFPISRPNLTFSTLTVSNMSPEDSSIYLCSVEQGAGQPQHFGDGTRLSIL.

V and J are TRBV9 and TRBJ2-7; 7 bases are a match to TRBD2. Germline CDR1 SGDLS, CDR2 YYNGEE. The length of the CDR3 is 18 residues. V shed 0 bases and J 3 bases; nucleotides not matched to a gene: 15. This chain's CDR3 is CASSVGLGGTDLLYEQYF. The CDR3, as DNA: TGTGCCAGCAGCGTAGGTCTGGGGGGGACGGACCTTCTCTACGAGCAGTACTTC.

The rearrangement links TRBV2 to TRBJ1-5; a possible D gene is TRBD1 (6 bases). The CDR3 loop spans 15 amino acids. Trimming took off 5 bases at V and 0 bases at J, with 11 bases between the two ends. In germline, CDR1 is SNHLY, CDR2 FYNNEI. The CDR3 nucleotides read TGTGCCAGCAGTTCACAGGGATATAGCAATCAGCCCCAGCATTTT. It codes for CASSSQGYSNQPQHF.

V and J are TRBV7-2 and TRBJ2-5; D gene uncertain. The CDR3 consists of 13 residues. V lost 2 bases to trimming and J lost 2 bases, with 6 bases between them. The germline CDR1 and CDR2 sequences are SGHTA and FQGNSA. The CDR3 protein is CASSLMSQETQYF. The CDR3 DNA reads TGTGCCAGCAGCTTAATGTCTCAAGAGACCCAGTACTTC.

This rearrangement joins TRBV18 to TRBJ2-2; 7 bases agree with TRBD1. This CDR3 region has 14 residues. The V gene's germline CDR1 is KGHSH and CDR2 LQKENI. V lost 2 bases to trimming and J lost 7 bases; unmatched junction nucleotides: 4. CDR3 DNA: TGTGCCAGCTCACCAAATAGGGACAGCGGGGAGCTGTTTTTT. Its translation is CASSPNRDSGELFF.

This chain links TRBV6-5 with TRBJ2-5; D is undetermined. Trimming left V 6 bases short and J 5 bases short, with 7 bases between. The CDR3 runs 11 residues. In germline, CDR1 is MNHEY, CDR2 SVGAGI. CDR3 loop: CASRNIETQYF. CDR3 nucleotides: TGTGCCAGCAGAAATATCGAGACCCAGTACTTC.

CDR3 in DNA: TGTGCCAGCAGCCAAGGGCTAGCGGCGATCTACGAGCAGTACTTC. Its translation: CASSQGLAAIYEQYF. The chain has TRBV3-1 (or the pseudogene TRBV3-2) and TRBJ2-7; 7 positions agree with TRBD2. Trimming cost V 1 base and J 3 bases; bases outside gene matches: 6. Germline CDR1 and CDR2: LGHDT and YNNKEL (reference sequence). The CDR3 runs to 15 residues.

The chain recombines TRBV4-1 with TRBJ1-2; TRBD1 might be the D (6 bases). This CDR3 has 18 residues. Deletions cut 0 bases from V and 3 bases from J, with 20 bases between. Germline lookup yields CDR1 MGHRA and CDR2 YSYEKL. As DNA, the CDR3 is TGCGCCAGCAGCCAAGATAGGGGGGGAGTGGGACGGGACTATGGCTACACCTTC. Translating gives CASSQDRGGVGRDYGYTF.